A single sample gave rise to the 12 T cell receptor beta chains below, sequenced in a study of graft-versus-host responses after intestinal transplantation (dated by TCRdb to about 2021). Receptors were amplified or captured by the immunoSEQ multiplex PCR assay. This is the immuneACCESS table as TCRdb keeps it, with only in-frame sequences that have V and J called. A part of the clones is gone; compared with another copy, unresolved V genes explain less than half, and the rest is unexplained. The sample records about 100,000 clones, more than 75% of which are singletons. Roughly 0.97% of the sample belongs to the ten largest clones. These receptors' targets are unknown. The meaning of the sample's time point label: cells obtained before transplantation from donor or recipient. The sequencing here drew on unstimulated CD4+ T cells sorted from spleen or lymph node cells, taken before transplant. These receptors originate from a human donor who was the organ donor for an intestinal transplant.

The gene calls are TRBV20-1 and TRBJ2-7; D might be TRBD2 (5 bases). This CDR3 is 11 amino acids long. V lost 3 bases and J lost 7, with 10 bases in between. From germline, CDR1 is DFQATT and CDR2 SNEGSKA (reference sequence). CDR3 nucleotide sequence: TGCAGTGCTAGGGACTTTCAAGAGCAGTACTTC. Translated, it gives CSARDFQEQYF.

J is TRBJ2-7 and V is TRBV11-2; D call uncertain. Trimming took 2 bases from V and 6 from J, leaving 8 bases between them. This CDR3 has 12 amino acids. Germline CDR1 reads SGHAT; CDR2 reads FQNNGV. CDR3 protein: CASSLIEGEQYF. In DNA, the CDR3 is TGTGCCAGCAGCTTAATAGAAGGCGAGCAGTACTTC.

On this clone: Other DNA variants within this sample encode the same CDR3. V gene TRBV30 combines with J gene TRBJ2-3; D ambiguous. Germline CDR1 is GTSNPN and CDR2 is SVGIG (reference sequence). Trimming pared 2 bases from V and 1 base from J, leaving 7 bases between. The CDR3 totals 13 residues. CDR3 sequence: CAWSRGGTDTQYF. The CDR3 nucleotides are TGTGCCTGGAGTCGAGGTGGCACAGATACGCAGTATTTT.

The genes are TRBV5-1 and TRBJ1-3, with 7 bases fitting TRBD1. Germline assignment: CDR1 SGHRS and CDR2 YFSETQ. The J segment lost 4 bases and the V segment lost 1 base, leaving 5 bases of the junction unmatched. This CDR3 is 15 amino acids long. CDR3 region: CASSLSSGGGNTIYF. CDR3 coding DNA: TGCGCCAGCAGCTTGTCGTCAGGGGGAGGAAACACCATATATTTT.

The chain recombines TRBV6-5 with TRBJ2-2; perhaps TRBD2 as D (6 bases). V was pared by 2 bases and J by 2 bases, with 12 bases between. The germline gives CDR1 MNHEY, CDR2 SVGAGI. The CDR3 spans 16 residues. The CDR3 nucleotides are TGTGCCAGCAGTTACCGGGGCGGGACCAACACCGGGGAGCTGTTTTTT. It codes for CASSYRGGTNTGELFF.

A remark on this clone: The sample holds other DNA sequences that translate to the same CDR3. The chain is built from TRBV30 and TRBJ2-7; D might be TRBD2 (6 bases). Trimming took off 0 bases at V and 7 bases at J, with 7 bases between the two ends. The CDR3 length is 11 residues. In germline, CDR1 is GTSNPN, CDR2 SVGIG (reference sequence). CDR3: CAWSVGGEQYF. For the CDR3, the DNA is TGTGCCTGGAGTGTGGGGGGAGAGCAGTACTTC.

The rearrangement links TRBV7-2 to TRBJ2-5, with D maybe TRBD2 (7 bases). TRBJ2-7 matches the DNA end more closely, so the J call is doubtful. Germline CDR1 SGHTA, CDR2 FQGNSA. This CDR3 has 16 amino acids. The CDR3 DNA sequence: TGTGCCAGCAGCTTAGATTCTGGGGGGGCCTTCTACGAGCAGTACTTC. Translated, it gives CASSLDSGGAFYEQYF.

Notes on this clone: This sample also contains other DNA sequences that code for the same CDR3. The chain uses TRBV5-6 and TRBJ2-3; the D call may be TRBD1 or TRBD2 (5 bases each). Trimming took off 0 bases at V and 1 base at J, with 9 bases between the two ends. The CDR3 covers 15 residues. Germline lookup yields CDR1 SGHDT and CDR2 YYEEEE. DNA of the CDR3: TGTGCCAGCAGCTTGGGGCAGGGAGGCACAGATACGCAGTATTTT. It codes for CASSLGQGGTDTQYF.

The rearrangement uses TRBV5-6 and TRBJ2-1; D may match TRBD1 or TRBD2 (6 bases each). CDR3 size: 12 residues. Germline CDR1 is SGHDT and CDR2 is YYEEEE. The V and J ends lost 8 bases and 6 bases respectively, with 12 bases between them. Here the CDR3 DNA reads TGTGCCAGTACCAAGGGGGGCAATGAGCAGTTCTTC. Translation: CASTKGGNEQFF.

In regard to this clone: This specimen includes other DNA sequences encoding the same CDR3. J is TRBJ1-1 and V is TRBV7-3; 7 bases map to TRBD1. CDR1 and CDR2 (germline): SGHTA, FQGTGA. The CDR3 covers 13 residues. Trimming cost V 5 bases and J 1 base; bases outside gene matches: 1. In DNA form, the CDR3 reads TGTGCCAGCAGCAGGGACAGGAACACTGAAGCTTTCTTT. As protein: CASSRDRNTEAFF.

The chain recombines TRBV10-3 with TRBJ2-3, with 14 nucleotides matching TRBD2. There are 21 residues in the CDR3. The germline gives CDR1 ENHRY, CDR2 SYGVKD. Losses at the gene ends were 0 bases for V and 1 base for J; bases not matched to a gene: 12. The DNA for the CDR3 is TGTGCCATCAGTGAGTCCCGCACTGGGACTAGCGGGGGAATTCGCACAGATACGCAGTATTTT. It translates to CAISESRTGTSGGIRTDTQYF.

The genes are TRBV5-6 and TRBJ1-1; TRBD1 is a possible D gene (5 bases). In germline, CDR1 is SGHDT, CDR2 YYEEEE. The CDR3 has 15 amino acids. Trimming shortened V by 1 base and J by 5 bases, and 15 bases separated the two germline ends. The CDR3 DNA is TGTGCCAGCAGCTTGCGGGGCGGTGGCGGGACTGAAGCTTTCTTT. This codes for CASSLRGGGGTEAFF. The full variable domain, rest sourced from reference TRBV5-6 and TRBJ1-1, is DAGVTQSPTHLIKTRGQQVTLRCSPKSGHDTVSWYQQALGQGPQFIFQYYEEEERQRGNFPDRFSGHQFPNYSSELNVNALLLGDSALYLCASSLRGGGGTEAFFGQGTRLTVV.